Below, 18 T cell receptor beta chains from the same sample are listed, as sequenced in a study of cytomegalovirus exposure and HLA in healthy donors. Measured with immunoSEQ multiplex PCR; TCRdb has only the in-frame clones, and not every one. This sample has about 220,000 clones, with around nine tenths found just once. Input material: PBMCs. These receptors came from a woman between 18 and 29 years old in good health and CMV-seronegative.

The rearrangement joins TRBV6-1 to TRBJ2-1, with 7 bases lining up with TRBD2. This CDR3 contains 15 residues. Germline CDR1 and CDR2: MNHNS and SASEGT. With 1 base clipped from V and 3 bases from J, the junction kept 3 bases outside the gene matches. The CDR3 spells CASSEGLADYNEQFF. CDR3 nucleotide sequence: TGTGCCAGCAGTGAAGGCCTAGCGGACTACAATGAGCAGTTCTTC.

The table lists this clone with many counts. The CDR3 sequence: CASSLAPLGGRDEQYF. In nucleotides, the CDR3 is TGTGCCAGCAGCTTAGCACCCCTTGGTGGGAGAGACGAGCAGTACTTC. The chain recombines TRBV7-8 with TRBJ2-7; possibly TRBD2 for D (5 bases). This CDR3 is 16 amino acids long. V shed 0 bases and J shed 5 bases, with 17 bases lying between them. Germline V CDR1 and CDR2: SGHVS, FQNEAQ.

The gene calls are TRBV28 and TRBJ1-2; 8 bases line up with TRBD1. This CDR3 contains 14 residues. Per germline, CDR1 MDHEN and CDR2 SYDVKM. J gave up 3 bases and V 4 bases, and 4 bases lay outside the gene matches. As DNA, the CDR3 is TGTGCCAGCAGTTCACAGGGGGACTACTATGGCTACACCTTC. The encoded protein is CASSSQGDYYGYTF.

The rearrangement uses TRBV27 and TRBJ2-7; TRBD2 matches 7 bases. J gave up 2 bases and V 2 bases, and 6 bases lay outside the gene matches. CDR1 and CDR2 from the germline V gene are MNHEY and SMNVEV (reference sequence). The CDR3 loop spans 15 amino acids. This CDR3 reads CASSLTRLAPYEQYF. The CDR3 DNA reads as TGTGCCAGCAGTTTAACCCGACTAGCTCCCTACGAGCAGTACTTC.

This clone was counted only a few times. The chain links TRBV6-1 to TRBJ1-2, with D perhaps TRBD1 (6 bases). V lost 5 bases, J lost 4 bases, and 11 bases lay in between. CDR1 and CDR2 from the germline V gene are MNHNS and SASEGT. The CDR3 runs 13 residues. The DNA for the CDR3 is TGTGCCAGCAGTCGGACAGTCCTCTATGGCTACACCTTC. Translation gives CASSRTVLYGYTF.

The gene calls are TRBV27 and TRBJ2-7, with TRBD1 as a possible D gene (6 bases). Germline assignment: CDR1 MNHEY and CDR2 SMNVEV (reference sequence). The CDR3 runs to 15 residues. With 3 bases removed from V and 2 bases from J, the gap between germline ends came to 14 bases. The DNA of the CDR3 is TGTGCCAGCAGTTTGTCCCAGACAGGCACCTACGAGCAGTACTTC. Its protein product is CASSLSQTGTYEQYF.

The rearrangement joins TRBV27 to TRBJ1-4; perhaps TRBD1 as D (6 bases). CDR1 and CDR2 (germline): MNHEY, SMNVEV (reference sequence). The ends were cut back, 0 bases at V and 12 bases at J, with 14 bases in the middle. The CDR3 totals 14 residues. In DNA, the CDR3 is TGTGCCAGCAGTTTATCCGGATACAGGGTAGAACTGTTTTTT. The encoded protein is CASSLSGYRVELFF.

This chain joins TRBV28 and TRBJ2-7; D is unclear. V was shortened by 4 bases and J by 5 bases, with 18 bases between the two germline ends. Per germline, CDR1 MDHEN and CDR2 SYDVKM. The CDR3 loop spans 15 amino acids. This CDR3 is CASSYRFGSSNEQYF. The CDR3 DNA reads as TGTGCCAGCAGTTACCGCTTCGGGTCTTCCAACGAGCAGTACTTC.

V and J are TRBV9 and TRBJ2-5, with TRBD2 matching over 11 bases. Per the germline V gene, CDR1 is SGDLS and CDR2 is YYNGEE. The CDR3 loop spans 18 amino acids. J lost 5 bases, V lost 0 bases, and 12 bases had no gene match. In nucleotides, the CDR3 is TGTGCCAGCAGCGTAGGGGGCCTAGCGGGAGGTCTGCGGGAGACCCAGTACTTC. Amino acids: CASSVGGLAGGLRETQYF.

The rearrangement links TRBV10-1 to TRBJ2-7; D may be TRBD1 (6 bases). The V gene lost 5 bases and the J gene lost 6 bases, with 17 bases spanning the gap. Germline CDR1 and CDR2: WNHNN and SYGVQD (reference sequence). The CDR3 runs 14 residues. The CDR3 protein is CASSSGQGYGEQYF. CDR3 DNA sequence: TGCGCCAGCAGTTCAGGGCAGGGGTACGGCGAGCAGTACTTC.

The gene calls are TRBV29-1 and TRBJ2-3, with 7 bases lining up with TRBD2. Unmatched junction bases numbered 11, after V lost 7 bases and J lost 4 bases. This CDR3 is 14 amino acids long. The germline V gene encodes CDR1 SQVTM and CDR2 ANQGSEA. The CDR3 here is CSANTAGMADTQYF. The CDR3 nucleotides are TGCAGCGCTAATACAGCGGGAATGGCAGATACGCAGTATTTT.

The chain recombines TRBV28 with TRBJ2-7; tentative D call: TRBD2 (5 bases). Trimming removed 5 bases from V and 2 bases from J, with 22 bases in between. The germline V gene has CDR1 MDHEN and CDR2 SYDVKM. There are 17 residues in the CDR3. Here the CDR3 reads CASSPRVSGSPPYEQYF. CDR3 DNA: TGTGCCAGCAGTCCCCGGGTTTCGGGATCACCGCCCTACGAGCAGTACTTC.

This clone was counted a single time. The chain links TRBV6-1 to TRBJ2-3; a possible D gene is TRBD2 (7 bases). Germline V gives CDR1 MNHNS, CDR2 SASEGT. The ends were cut back, 2 bases at V and 3 bases at J, with 18 bases in the middle. The CDR3 length is 17 residues. The CDR3 sequence is CASSEWGGQSRTDTQYF. In DNA, the CDR3 is TGTGCCAGCAGTGAATGGGGGGGCCAGAGTAGAACAGATACGCAGTATTTT.

V gene TRBV27 combines with J gene TRBJ2-2; TRBD2 matches 8 bases. Unmatched junction bases numbered 8, after V lost 5 bases and J lost 9 bases. Germline V gene data show CDR1 as MNHEY and CDR2 as SMNVEV (reference sequence). The CDR3 totals 14 residues. CDR3 loop: CASSDRGGQRELFF. The CDR3 DNA is TGTGCCAGCAGTGACCGGGGGGGGCAGCGGGAGCTGTTTTTT.

V gene TRBV28 combines with J gene TRBJ2-3; possible D gene TRBD1, 5 bases. The CDR3 extends over 14 amino acids. Trimming took 6 bases from V and 5 from J, leaving 15 bases between them. Germline V gene data show CDR1 as MDHEN and CDR2 as SYDVKM. CDR3 sequence reads: CASSLGDSRDTQYF. CDR3 in DNA: TGTGCCAGCAGCCTAGGGGATAGTAGAGATACGCAGTATTTT.

The chain has TRBV29-1 and TRBJ1-1; 7 bases fit TRBD1. V shed 1 base, J shed 11 bases, and the junction held 7 bases outside the gene matches. This CDR3 contains 12 residues. Per the germline V gene, CDR1 is SQVTM and CDR2 is ANQGSEA. The CDR3 sequence: CSVEARQGLAFF. CDR3 bases: TGCAGCGTTGAAGCCCGACAGGGTCTGGCTTTCTTT. Full variable domain (rest looked up from reference TRBV29-1 and TRBJ1-1): SAVISQKPSRDICQRGTSLTIQCQVDSQVTMMFWYRQQPGQSLTLIATANQGSEATYESGFVIDKFPISRPNLTFSTLTVSNMSPEDSSIYLCSVEARQGLAFFGQGTRLTVV.

The genes are TRBV5-1 and TRBJ2-5; TRBD1 is a possible D gene (6 bases). CDR1 and CDR2 from the germline V gene are SGHRS and YFSETQ. V lost 6 bases, J lost 1 base, and 10 bases lay in between. The CDR3 has 13 amino acids. The CDR3 loop reads CASTIQGQETQYF. DNA for the CDR3: TGCGCCAGCACCATACAGGGCCAAGAGACCCAGTACTTC.

The chain has TRBV7-3 and TRBJ2-1; the match to TRBD2 covers 7 bases. V was clipped by 1 base and J by 0 bases; unmatched bases: 6. This CDR3 contains 17 residues. Germline lookup yields CDR1 SGHTA and CDR2 FQGTGA. The CDR3 DNA reads as TGTGCCAGCAGCTTAATCGGAGGGGACTACTCCTACAATGAGCAGTTCTTC. It is translated as CASSLIGGDYSYNEQFF.